Listed below are T cell receptor beta chains from one sample, sequenced in a study of CD8+ T cells in alopecia areata. TCRdb keeps only in-frame clones here, not all; method: immunoSEQ multiplex PCR. In the table there are more than 90,000 clones, about 54% of which are singletons. The sequences come from CD8+ T cells sorted from blood, collected at week 4, from a patient treated with tofacitinib. The receptors derive from a human donor with alopecia areata. CDR3s include the opening cysteine and the closing phenylalanine or tryptophan.

TRBV25-1	TRBJ2-7	CASTFGAYEQYF
TRBV28	TRBJ2-5	CASRAGQGLRETQYF
TRBV5-6	TRBJ2-1	CASSSDRAPFNEQFF
TRBV27	TRBJ2-3	CASSLGTGERDTQYF
TRBV25-1	TRBJ1-5	CASSEQGSQPQHF
TRBV30	TRBJ2-3	CAWSVRTSGITDTQYF
TRBV28	TRBJ2-5	CATWALETQYF
TRBV4-1	TRBJ1-1	CASSQGMGVMNTEAFF
TRBV27	TRBJ2-7	CASSLSGYEQYF
TRBV30	TRBJ1-6	CAWRRDIDSPLHF
TRBV30	TRBJ1-5	CAWSVEQFNQPQHF
TRBV30	TRBJ2-7	CAWTPGTSYEQYF
TRBV30	TRBJ1-6	CAWSEGPYNSPLHF
TRBV4-3	TRBJ2-2	CASSQDVYTGELFF
TRBV29-1	TRBJ2-6	CSVDSGQDGANVLTF
TRBV4-1	TRBJ1-5	CASSPPGSNQPQHF
TRBV29-1	TRBJ2-7	CSVEDLGTPYEQYF